This T cell receptor (beta chain) was found in a study of beta chain features in type 1 diabetes. This clone was seen a few times. Since all of the isolated RNA was reverse transcribed, expressed TCRB transcripts were what got sequenced. Generated by immunoSEQ multiplex PCR, the TCRdb table keeps only in-frame clones and is missing some. The sample consists of 680,000 or so clones, roughly a sixth of them appearing once. CDR1 SNHLY and CDR2 FYNNEI come from the germline V gene. With V trimmed by 5 bases and J by 0 bases, 7 bases remained unmatched. CDR3 length: 16 amino acids. The chain carries TRBV2 and TRBJ2-4; 7 positions match TRBD1. The source of this sequence is a young man in good health. The sequencing input was naive CD4+ T cells from blood. The CDR3, as DNA: TGTGCCAGCAGTCCCCGGGACAGACTAGCCAAAAACATTCAGTACTTC. Its protein product is CASSPRDRLAKNIQYF.